This T cell receptor (beta chain) stems from a study of OX40 agonist ivuxolimab in advanced cancers. The V end lost 8 bases, the J end lost 2 bases, and 9 bases lay between the germline ends. This CDR3 is built from 12 residues. Germline assignment: CDR1 MDHEN and CDR2 SYDVKM. The method was immunoSEQ multiplex PCR; TCRdb's version includes in-frame clones alone and lacks a portion of them. The sample shows 53,000 or so clones, around nine tenths of them seen only once. A note on this clone: Antigen unknown.

Study observations and caveats: Clonal expansion from baseline to week 6 occurred in both CD4+ and CD8+ T cells.

The gene calls are TRBV28 and TRBJ1-2; no reliable D call. This TCR was sampled from an adult with an advanced solid tumor such as melanoma, head and neck, liver or kidney cancer. Sequenced here: CD4+ or CD8+ T cells sorted from blood, sampled in a trial of the OX40 agonist ivuxolimab. The CDR3 region has the DNA TGTGCCAGCTCGGGCCCCAACTATGGCTACACCTTC. It specifies CASSGPNYGYTF.